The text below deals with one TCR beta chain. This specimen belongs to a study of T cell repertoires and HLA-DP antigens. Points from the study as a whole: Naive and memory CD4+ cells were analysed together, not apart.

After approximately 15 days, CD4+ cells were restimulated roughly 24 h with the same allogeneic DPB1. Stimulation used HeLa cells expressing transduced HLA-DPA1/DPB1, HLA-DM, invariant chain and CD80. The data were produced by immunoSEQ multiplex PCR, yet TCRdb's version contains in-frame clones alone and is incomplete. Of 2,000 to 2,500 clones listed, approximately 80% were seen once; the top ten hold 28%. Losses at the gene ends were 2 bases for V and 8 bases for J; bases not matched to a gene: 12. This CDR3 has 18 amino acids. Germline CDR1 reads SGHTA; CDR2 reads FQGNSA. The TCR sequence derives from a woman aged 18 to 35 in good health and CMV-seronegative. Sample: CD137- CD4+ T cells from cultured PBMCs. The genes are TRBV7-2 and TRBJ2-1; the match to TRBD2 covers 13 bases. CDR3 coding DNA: TGTGCCAGCAGCTTACCGAGGGGACTAGCGGGGCCCTCCCATGAGCAGTTCTTC. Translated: CASSLPRGLAGPSHEQFF.